Below, 6 T cell receptor beta chains from the same sample are listed, as sequenced in a study of blood T cell repertoires in COVID-19. The assay was immunoSEQ multiplex PCR, and TCRdb's table has in-frame clones only and misses some. The sample gives approximately 190,000 clones, about four fifths of which show up once; about 5.7% is in the top ten. The sample taken for sequencing was peripheral blood. All receptors derive from a woman aged 40 to 55 with acute or convalescent COVID-19.

V and J are TRBV19 and TRBJ1-1; no clear D gene. Trimming cost V 3 bases and J 0 bases, with 11 bases left between them. Germline V lookup: CDR1 LNHDA, CDR2 SQIVND (reference sequence). The CDR3 consists of 15 residues. CDR3 sequence reads: CASSMVVTMNTEAFF. The CDR3 DNA reads TGTGCCAGTAGTATGGTGGTCACTATGAACACTGAAGCTTTCTTT.

The CDR3 DNA is TGTGCCAGCAGCCAAGTCACTAGCGGGGGGAGGACCTACGAGCAGTACTTC. Its protein product is CASSQVTSGGRTYEQYF. The rearrangement uses TRBV4-2 and TRBJ2-7; 12 bases align to TRBD2. CDR1 is LGHNA, CDR2 YNFKEQ, per germline. The CDR3 spans 17 residues. V was pared by 1 base and J by 2 bases, with 6 bases of the junction left unmatched.

This rearrangement joins TRBV28 to TRBJ2-7, with 8 nucleotides matching TRBD1. This CDR3 comprises 14 residues. The germline V gene encodes CDR1 MDHEN and CDR2 SYDVKM. The trim removed 6 bases at V and 3 bases at J, leaving 7 bases unmatched. CDR3 DNA: TGTGCCAGCAGATTTCTGACAGGGGACTACGAGCAGTACTTC. Its protein product is CASRFLTGDYEQYF.

This clone appeared a few times. This chain joins TRBV24-1 and TRBJ2-1, with TRBD1 matching over 7 bases. CDR1 and CDR2 from the germline V gene are KGHDR and SFDVKD. V was clipped by 9 bases and J by 3 bases; unmatched bases: 10. The CDR3 length is 15 residues. The CDR3 sequence is CATSPRDRLYNEQFF. CDR3 coding DNA: TGTGCCACCTCTCCCCGGGACAGACTCTACAATGAGCAGTTCTTC.

V is TRBV19 and J is TRBJ2-1; 7 bases fit TRBD2. The CDR3 spans 16 residues. V shed 5 bases and J 4 bases; nucleotides not matched to a gene: 11. Germline V gene sequence: CDR1 LNHDA, CDR2 SQIVND (reference sequence). CDR3 region: CASSRVAGALYNEQFF. CDR3 DNA: TGTGCCAGTAGTCGCGTGGCGGGAGCTCTGTACAATGAGCAGTTCTTC.

About this clone itself: This sample also contains other DNA sequences that code for the same CDR3. The gene calls are TRBV6-5 and TRBJ2-7; a weak D match, TRBD2 (6 bases). CDR3 length: 15 residues. The V end was cut by 0 bases, the J end by 1 base, with 10 bases between. Germline loops: CDR1 MNHEY, CDR2 SVGAGI. This CDR3 reads CASSYSSGSSYEQYF. Here the CDR3 DNA reads TGTGCCAGCAGTTACTCGAGCGGGTCGTCCTACGAGCAGTACTTC.